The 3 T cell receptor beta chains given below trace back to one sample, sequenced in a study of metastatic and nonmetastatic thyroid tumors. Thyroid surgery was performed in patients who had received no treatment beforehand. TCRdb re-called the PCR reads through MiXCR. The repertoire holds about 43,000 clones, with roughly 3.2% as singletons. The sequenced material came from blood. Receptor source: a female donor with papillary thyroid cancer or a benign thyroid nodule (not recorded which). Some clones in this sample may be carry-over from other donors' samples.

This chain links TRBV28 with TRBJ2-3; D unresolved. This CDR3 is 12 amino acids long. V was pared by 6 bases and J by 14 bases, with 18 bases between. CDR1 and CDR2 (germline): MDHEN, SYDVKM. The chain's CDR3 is CASSYGRMSGYF. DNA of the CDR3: TGTGCCAGCAGCTACGGACGCATGTCTGGGTATTTT.

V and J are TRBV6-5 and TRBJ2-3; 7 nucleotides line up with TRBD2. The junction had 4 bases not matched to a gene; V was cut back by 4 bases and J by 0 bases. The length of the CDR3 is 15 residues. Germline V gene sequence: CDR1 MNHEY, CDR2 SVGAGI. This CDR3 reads CASSWTGRSTDTQYF. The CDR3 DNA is TGTGCCAGCAGTTGGACCGGGAGGAGCACAGATACGCAGTATTTT.

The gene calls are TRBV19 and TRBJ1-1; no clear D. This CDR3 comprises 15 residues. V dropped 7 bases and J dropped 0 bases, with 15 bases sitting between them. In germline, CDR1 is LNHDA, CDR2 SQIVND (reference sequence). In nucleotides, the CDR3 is TGTGCCAGTACGGCAAACGTACACTTGAACACTGAAGCTTTCTTT. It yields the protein CASTANVHLNTEAFF.